This T cell receptor (beta chain) is drawn from a study of blood T cell repertoires in COVID-19. Study-level information: T cells, B-cell-depleted T cells, or PBMCs supplied cDNA or gDNA.

V lost 1 base to trimming and J lost 0 bases; unmatched junction nucleotides: 4. This CDR3 is built from 16 residues. Looked up from germline, CDR1 is SGHNT and CDR2 is YYREEE (reference sequence). This table comes from immunoSEQ multiplex PCR, and its TCRdb copy is limited to in-frame clones, with some not included. The table records around 65,000 clones, more than 75% of them present only once. Material: peripheral blood. This chain links TRBV5-4 with TRBJ2-3, with 8 bases fitting TRBD2. The sequence derives from a human donor in a cohort sampled during active COVID-19. The CDR3 sequence is CASSLLAGGSTDTQYF. The CDR3 DNA reads as TGTGCCAGCAGCTTGTTGGCGGGGGGTAGCACAGATACGCAGTATTTT.